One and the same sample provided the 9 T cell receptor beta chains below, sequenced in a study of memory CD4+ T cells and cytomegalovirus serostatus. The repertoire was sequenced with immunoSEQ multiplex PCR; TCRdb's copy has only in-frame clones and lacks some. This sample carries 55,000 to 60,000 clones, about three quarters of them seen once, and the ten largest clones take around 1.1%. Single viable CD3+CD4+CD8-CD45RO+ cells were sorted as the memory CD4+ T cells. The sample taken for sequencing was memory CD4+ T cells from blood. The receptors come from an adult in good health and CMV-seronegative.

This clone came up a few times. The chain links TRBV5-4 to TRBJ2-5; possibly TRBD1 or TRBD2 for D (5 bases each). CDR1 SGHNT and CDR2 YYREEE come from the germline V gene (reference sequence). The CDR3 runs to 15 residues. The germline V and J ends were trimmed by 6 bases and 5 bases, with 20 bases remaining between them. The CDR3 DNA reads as TGTGCCAGCACCCATAGATCGGGGACCAGGGAGACCCAGTACTTC. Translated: CASTHRSGTRETQYF.

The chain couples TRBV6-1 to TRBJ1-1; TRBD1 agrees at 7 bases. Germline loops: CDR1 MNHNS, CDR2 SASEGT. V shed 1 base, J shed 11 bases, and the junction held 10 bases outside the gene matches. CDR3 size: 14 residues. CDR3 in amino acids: CASSEGGGRLYAFF. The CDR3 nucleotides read TGTGCCAGCAGTGAAGGAGGGGGCCGCCTGTACGCTTTCTTT.

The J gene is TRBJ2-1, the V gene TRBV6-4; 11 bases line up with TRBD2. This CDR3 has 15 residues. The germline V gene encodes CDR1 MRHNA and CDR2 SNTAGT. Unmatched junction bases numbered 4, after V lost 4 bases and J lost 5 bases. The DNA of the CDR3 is TGTGCCAGCAGTGCCGGGACTAGCGGTAACAATGAGCAGTTCTTC. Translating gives CASSAGTSGNNEQFF.

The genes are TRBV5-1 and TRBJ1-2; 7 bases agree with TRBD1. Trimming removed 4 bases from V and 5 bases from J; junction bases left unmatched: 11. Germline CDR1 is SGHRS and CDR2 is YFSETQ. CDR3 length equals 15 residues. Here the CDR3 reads CASSPGGQISYGYTF. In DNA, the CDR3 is TGCGCCAGCAGCCCAGGGGGACAGATATCATATGGCTACACCTTC.

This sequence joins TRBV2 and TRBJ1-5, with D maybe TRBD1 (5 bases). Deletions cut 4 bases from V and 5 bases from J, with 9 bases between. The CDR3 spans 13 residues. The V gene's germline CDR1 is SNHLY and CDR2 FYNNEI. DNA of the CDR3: TGTGCCAGCAGTGGACAGACGGATCAGCCCCAGCATTTT. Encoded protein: CASSGQTDQPQHF.

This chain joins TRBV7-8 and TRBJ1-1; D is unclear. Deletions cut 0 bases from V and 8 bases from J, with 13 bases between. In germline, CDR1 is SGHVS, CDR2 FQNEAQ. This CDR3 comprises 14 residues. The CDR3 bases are TGTGCCAGCAGCTTAGCGGGGTCGGTCAGAGAAGCTTTCTTT. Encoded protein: CASSLAGSVREAFF.

CDR3 DNA: TGTGCCAGCAGTAGGCGGCGACTAGCGGGTGGGAGCTCCTACGAGCAGTACTTC. Its translation is CASSRRRLAGGSSYEQYF. The chain joins TRBV27 to TRBJ2-7; 10 nucleotides agree with TRBD2. This CDR3 is 18 amino acids long. CDR1 is MNHEY, CDR2 SMNVEV, per germline (reference sequence). V was clipped by 5 bases and J by 0 bases; unmatched bases: 13.

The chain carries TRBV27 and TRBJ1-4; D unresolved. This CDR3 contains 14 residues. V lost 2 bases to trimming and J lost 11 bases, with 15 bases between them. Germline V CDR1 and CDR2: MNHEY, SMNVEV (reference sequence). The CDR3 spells CASSLERAGRKLFF. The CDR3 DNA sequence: TGTGCCAGCAGTTTAGAAAGAGCGGGGAGGAAACTGTTTTTT.

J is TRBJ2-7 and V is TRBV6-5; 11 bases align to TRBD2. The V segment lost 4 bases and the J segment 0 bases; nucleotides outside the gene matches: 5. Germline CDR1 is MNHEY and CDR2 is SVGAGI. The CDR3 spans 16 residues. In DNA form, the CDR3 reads TGTGCCAGCAGTTCAAGGACTAGCGGGTTCTCCTACGAGCAGTACTTC. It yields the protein CASSSRTSGFSYEQYF.